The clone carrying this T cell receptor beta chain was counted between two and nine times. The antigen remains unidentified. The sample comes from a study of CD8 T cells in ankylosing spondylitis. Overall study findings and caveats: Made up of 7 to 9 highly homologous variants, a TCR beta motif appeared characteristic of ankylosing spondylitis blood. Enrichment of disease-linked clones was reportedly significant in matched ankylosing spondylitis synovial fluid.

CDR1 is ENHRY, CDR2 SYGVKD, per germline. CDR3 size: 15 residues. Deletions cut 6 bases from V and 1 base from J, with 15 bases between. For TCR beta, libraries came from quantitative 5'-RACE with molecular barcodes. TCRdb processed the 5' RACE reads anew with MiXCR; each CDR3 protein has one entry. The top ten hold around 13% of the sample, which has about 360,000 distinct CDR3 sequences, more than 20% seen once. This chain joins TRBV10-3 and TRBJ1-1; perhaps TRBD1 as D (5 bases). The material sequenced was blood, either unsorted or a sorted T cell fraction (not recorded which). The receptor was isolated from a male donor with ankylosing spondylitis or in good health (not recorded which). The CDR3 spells CAIRAVWDPNTEAFF. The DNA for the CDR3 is TGTGCCATCAGAGCCGTATGGGACCCGAACACTGAAGCTTTCTTT.